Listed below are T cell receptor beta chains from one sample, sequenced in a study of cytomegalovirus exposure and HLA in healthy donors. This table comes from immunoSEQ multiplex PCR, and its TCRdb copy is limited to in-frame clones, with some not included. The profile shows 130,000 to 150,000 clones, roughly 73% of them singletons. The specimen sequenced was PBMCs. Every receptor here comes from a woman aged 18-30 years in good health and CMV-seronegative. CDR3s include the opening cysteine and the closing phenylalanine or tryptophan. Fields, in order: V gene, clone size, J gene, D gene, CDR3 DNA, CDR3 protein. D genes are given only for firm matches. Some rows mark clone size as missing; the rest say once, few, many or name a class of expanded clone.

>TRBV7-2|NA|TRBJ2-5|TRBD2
TGTGCCAGCAGCTTAGAGGTACTAGCGGGGCCTCAAGAGACCCAGTACTTC
CASSLEVLAGPQETQYF
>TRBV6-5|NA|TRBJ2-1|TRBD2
TGTGCCAGCAGTTATACCAGCGGGAGGTACAATGAGCAGTTCTTC
CASSYTSGRYNEQFF
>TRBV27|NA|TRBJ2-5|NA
TGTGCCAGCAGTTTAACGGTTGGTACAGTAGAGACCCAGTACTTC
CASSLTVGTVETQYF
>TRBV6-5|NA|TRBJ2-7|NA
TGTGCCAGCAGTCCTAGACAGTTCCCTTTCTACGAGCAGTACTTC
CASSPRQFPFYEQYF
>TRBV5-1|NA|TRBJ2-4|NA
TGCGCCAGCAGCTTGGGAGAGCCAATAGCCAAAAACATTCAGTACTTC
CASSLGEPIAKNIQYF
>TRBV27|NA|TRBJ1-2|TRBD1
TGTGCCAGCAGTTTGGGGACAGGTTCCAGCAACTATGGCTACACCTTC
CASSLGTGSSNYGYTF
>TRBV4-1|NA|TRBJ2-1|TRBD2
TGCGCCAGCAGCCAAGGAGGGGTTAGCGGGAGGGCCAAGTATGAGCAGTTCTTC
CASSQGGVSGRAKYEQFF
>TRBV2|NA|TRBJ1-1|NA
TGTGCCACCGGTCCTTATCAACTAGAAGCTTTCTTT
CATGPYQLEAFF
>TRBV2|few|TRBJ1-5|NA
TGTGCCAGCAGTGAAGCGCTTCTGGGACAAACCTTCAATCAGCCCCAGCATTTT
CASSEALLGQTFNQPQHF
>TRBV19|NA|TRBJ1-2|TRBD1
TGTGCCAGTCGGACAGGGCCATTAGGCTACACCTTC
CASRTGPLGYTF
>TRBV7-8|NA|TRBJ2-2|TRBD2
TGTGCCAGCAGACTAGCGGGAATCAACACCGGGGAGCTGTTTTTT
CASRLAGINTGELFF
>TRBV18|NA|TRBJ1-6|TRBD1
TGTGCCAGCTCACCATATGGACAGGGAAGTAATTCACCCCTCCACTTT
CASSPYGQGSNSPLHF
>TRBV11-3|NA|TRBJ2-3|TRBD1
TGTGCCAGCAGCCCCGGCGGGACAGGAGGTGCAGATACGCAGTATTTT
CASSPGGTGGADTQYF
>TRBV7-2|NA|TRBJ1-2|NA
TGTGCCAGCAGCTTATCAGGGTTCGTCGGAGGCTACACCTTC
CASSLSGFVGGYTF
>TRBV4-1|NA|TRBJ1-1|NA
TGCGCCAGCAGCCGCCCCGGGGGCACTGAAGCTTTCTTT
CASSRPGGTEAFF
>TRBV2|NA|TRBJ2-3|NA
TGTGCCAGCAGTGAAGTGTCGGGGAGAGATACGCAGTATTTT
CASSEVSGRDTQYF
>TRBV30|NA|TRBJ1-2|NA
TGTGCCTGCTACCCCGGGAGGGGCTCTCGTGGTGGCTACACCTTC
CACYPGRGSRGGYTF
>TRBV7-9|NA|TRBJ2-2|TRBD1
TGTGCCAGCAGCCGGACAGGGTCCGGGGAGCTGTTTTTT
CASSRTGSGELFF
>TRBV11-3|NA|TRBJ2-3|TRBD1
TGTGCCAGCAGCAGACAGGGCGCAGATACGCAGTATTTT
CASSRQGADTQYF
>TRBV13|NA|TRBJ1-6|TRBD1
TGTGCCAGCAGCGAGAGAGGGACAGGGAACTCACCCCTCCACTTT
CASSERGTGNSPLHF
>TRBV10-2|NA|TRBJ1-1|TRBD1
TGCGCCAGCGAGCGACAGGGGAATAATGAAGCTTTCTTT
CASERQGNNEAFF
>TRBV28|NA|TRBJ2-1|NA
TGTGCCAGCAGAACCAACCGGGGGACCTATGACTTCAATGAGCAGTTCTTC
CASRTNRGTYDFNEQFF
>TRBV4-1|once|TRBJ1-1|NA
TGCGCCAGCAGCCAAATATATGGTGGTCGGGGGTTCGGTGAAGCTTTCTTT
CASSQIYGGRGFGEAFF
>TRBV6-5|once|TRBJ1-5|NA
TGTGCTATAGGGGCGGTGTTGTTTCAGCCCCAGCATTTT
CAIGAVLFQPQHF
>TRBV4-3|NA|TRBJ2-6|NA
TGCGCCAGCGGACGGGACTCTGGGGCCAACGTCCTGACTTTC
CASGRDSGANVLTF
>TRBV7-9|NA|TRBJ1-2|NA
TGTTCCAGCAGCTTAAGTGGGCCGGCTAACTATGGCTACACCTTC
CSSSLSGPANYGYTF
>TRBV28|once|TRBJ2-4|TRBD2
TGTGCCAGCAGTTCCCGGACTAGCGCTCGTGTTTCGGCCAAAAACATTCAGTACTTC
CASSSRTSARVSAKNIQYF
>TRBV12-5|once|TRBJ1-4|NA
TGTGCTAGTGGTCTAGGGGGGGGCCCGTGGGAAAAACTGTTTTTT
CASGLGGGPWEKLFF
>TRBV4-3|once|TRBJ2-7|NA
TGCGCCAGCAGGGATGGGGGCGGATCACCCTACGAGCAGTACTTC
CASRDGGGSPYEQYF
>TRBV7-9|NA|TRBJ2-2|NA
TGTGCCAGCAGCTTAGAACTAGCCACCGGGGAGCTGTTTTTT
CASSLELATGELFF
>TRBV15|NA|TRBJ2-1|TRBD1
TGTGCCACCAGCACAAGGACAGGGTCCTACAATGAGCAGTTCTTC
CATSTRTGSYNEQFF
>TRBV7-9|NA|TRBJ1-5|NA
TGTGCCAGCAGCCGGGAGGACCGCAATCAGCCCCAGCATTTT
CASSREDRNQPQHF
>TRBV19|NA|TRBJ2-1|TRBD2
TGTGCCAGTAGTCTCGAAGCGGGGACCTACAATGAGCAGTTCTTC
CASSLEAGTYNEQFF
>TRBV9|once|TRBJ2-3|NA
TGTGCCAGCACCCGTTCGGGGCGCGGGGTCACAGATACGCAGTATTTT
CASTRSGRGVTDTQYF
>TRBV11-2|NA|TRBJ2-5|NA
TGTGCCAGCAGCTTAGGTCCTGAGACCCAGTACTTC
CASSLGPETQYF
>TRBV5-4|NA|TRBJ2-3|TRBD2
TGTGCCAGCAGCTTGGGGGCGGGAGGCACAGATACGCAGTATTTT
CASSLGAGGTDTQYF
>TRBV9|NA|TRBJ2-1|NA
TGTGCCAGCAGCGTTGGCCAGGGGAACAATGAGCAGTTCTTC
CASSVGQGNNEQFF
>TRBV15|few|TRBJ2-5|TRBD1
TGTGCCACCAGCTTCGGGACAGTCGGTGAGACCCAGTACTTC
CATSFGTVGETQYF
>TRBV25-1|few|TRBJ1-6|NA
TGTGCCAGCTCCACCGGGATTAGTAATTCACCCCTCCACTTT
CASSTGISNSPLHF
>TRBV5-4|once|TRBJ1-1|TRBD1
TGTGCCAGCAGCTGGACAGGTTCTATGAACACTGAAGCTTTCTTT
CASSWTGSMNTEAFF
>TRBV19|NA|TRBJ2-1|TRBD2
TGTGCCAGTAGCCACAGACTAGCGGGCCGATATTACAATGAGCAGTTCTTC
CASSHRLAGRYYNEQFF